This T cell receptor beta chain was retrieved from a study of identical twins. Study findings and constraints: One should note that invariant MAIT and iNKT cells could partly confound zero-insertion analyses. The study reached conclusions through statistical analysis that was cross-sectional, not following the same donors. Within cord blood, abundant beta clonotypes carried fewer insertions, but memory repertoires showed no such trend.

Template switching added a universal primer site, and cDNA bore unique molecular identifiers. MiXCR, run by TCRdb on the 5' RACE reads, gives a single entry per CDR3 protein. The sample contains hundreds of thousands of distinct CDR3 sequences, 9.4% of which appear only once. The CDR3 is made up of 15 amino acids. After removal of 0 bases from V and 0 bases from J, the junction contained 0 bases not matched to a gene. In germline, CDR1 is KGHSH, CDR2 LQKENI. This clonotype is deemed medium-sized. The antigen is not known. The source of this sequence is a woman aged 18-29 years in good health. The source material was memory (CD45RO+) T cells sorted from blood. The chain has TRBV18 and TRBJ2-3, with 7 bases aligning to TRBD1. CDR3 in amino acids: CASSPPGQSTDTQYF. CDR3 sequence (DNA): TGTGCCAGCTCACCACCGGGACAGAGCACAGATACGCAGTATTTT.